Here is one TCR beta chain with its context. The CDR3 loop spans 13 amino acids. Looked up from germline, CDR1 is SEHNR and CDR2 is FQNEAQ (reference sequence). V lost 5 bases and J lost 7, with 12 bases in between. This entry comes from a study of blood T cell repertoires in COVID-19. Study context: Sites in the United States, Italy and Spain provided acute and convalescent COVID-19 samples. Nucleic acid was either cDNA or gDNA, and it came from T cells, B-cell-depleted T cells, or PBMCs.

Per the original data handling: Using reference gene primer amplification, nucleated cell counts were estimated. The method was immunoSEQ multiplex PCR; TCRdb's version includes in-frame clones alone and lacks a portion of them. That table furnishes V, J and clone size, whereas the DNA furnished D and trimming. The sample holds roughly 240,000 clones, about 79% seen once. The sample consisted of peripheral blood. This TCR came from a middle-aged man who had recovered from COVID-19. The chain is built from TRBV7-9 and TRBJ2-1; D perhaps matches TRBD2 (6 bases). The CDR3 reads CASSPAGRNEQFF. Here the CDR3 DNA reads TGTGCCAGCAGCCCAGCGGGCCGAAATGAGCAGTTCTTC.